This T cell receptor (beta chain) was retrieved from a study of cytomegalovirus exposure and HLA in healthy donors. Study-wide points: Reportedly, cytomegalovirus status was diagnosed with high sensitivity and specificity.

On this clone itself: Its cognate antigen is unknown. Other DNA sequences in this sample translate to the same CDR3.

V was pared by 0 bases and J by 4 bases, with 4 bases of the junction left unmatched. Per the germline V gene, CDR1 is LGHNA and CDR2 is YNFKEQ. The length of the CDR3 is 15 residues. It was with 60 Vbeta and 13 Jbeta primers that the PCR ran. Using immunoSEQ multiplex PCR, the repertoire was profiled, and TCRdb retains in-frame clones only, with some absent. The sample yields about 130,000 clones, roughly 70% seen once. This clonotype was sampled from a man in his forties in good health and CMV-seropositive. The V gene is TRBV4-2, the J gene TRBJ2-5; 8 bases fit TRBD2. The specimen was PBMCs. For the CDR3, the DNA is TGTGCCAGCAGCCAAGAGACGGGGGGGCCAGAGACCCAGTACTTC. Amino acid sequence: CASSQETGGPETQYF.